The clone carrying this T cell receptor beta chain was recorded once. What it binds is not known. This sample is drawn from a study of siplizumab effects on memory and regulatory T cells. Trimming cost V 0 bases and J 4 bases, with 13 bases left between them. Germline CDR1 and CDR2: SQVTM and ANQGSEA. This CDR3 is built from 15 residues. The assay looked at some 9.8 x 10^4 TCR templates in each sample. Some clones are missing from TCRdb's copy, which holds only in-frame ones; the method was immunoSEQ multiplex PCR. Here the sample spans nearly 95,000 clones, 90% to 95% being singletons. Whole-study results and caveats: Unstimulated naive T cells seemed to show more diversity than memory cells did, and they also seemed to be among the major contributors to the alloresponse. Roughly 80-95% of proliferating CD4+ or CD8+ clones defied assignment to a naive or memory phenotype.

The sequencing input was non-Treg CD4+ T cells sorted from blood. The rearrangement uses TRBV29-1 and TRBJ2-1; D gene unclear. This clonotype was sampled from a human donor in good health. CDR3 protein: CSVEETAGYYNEQFF. CDR3 sequence (DNA): TGCAGCGTTGAAGAGACGGCAGGCTATTACAATGAGCAGTTCTTC.